The 2 T cell receptor beta chains below come from one sample, sequenced in a study of breast tumors, draining lymph nodes, adjacent tissues. TCRdb used MiXCR to reprocess the multiplex PCR reads, holding one entry per CDR3 protein. The repertoire holds approximately 28,000 distinct CDR3 sequences, with roughly two thirds as singletons. Sequencing input: breast tumor tissue. Every receptor here comes from a female donor with breast cancer. Some clones in this sample may be carry-over from other donors' samples.

The rearrangement links TRBV7-9 to TRBJ2-1; 11 nucleotides agree with TRBD2. The CDR3 totals 18 residues. Per the germline V gene, CDR1 is SEHNR and CDR2 is FQNEAQ (reference sequence). V lost 5 bases to trimming and J lost 0 bases; unmatched junction nucleotides: 9. As DNA, the CDR3 is TGTGCCAGCAGCGCCCGACTAGCGGGGCTGGGCTCCTACAATGAGCAGTTCTTC. Amino acid sequence: CASSARLAGLGSYNEQFF.

This rearrangement joins TRBV5-1 to TRBJ1-3; D gene unclear. Trimming removed 4 bases at V and 2 bases at J, with 16 bases between. Germline loops: CDR1 SGHRS, CDR2 YFSETQ. The CDR3 has 16 residues. CDR3 sequence: CASSREGWNTGNTIYF. The CDR3 coding sequence is TGCGCCAGCAGCAGGGAGGGATGGAACACTGGAAACACCATATATTTT.